The 22 T cell receptor beta chains in this list originate from one sample, sequenced in a study of spatial heterogeneity in lung cancer. Time point meaning: sample taken at primary tumor resection. Tumor, nontumor lung or frozen PBMC supplied whole RNA that was sequenced unsorted. TCRdb recomputed calls from the 5' RACE reads with MiXCR, one row per CDR3 protein. The sample records a few thousand distinct CDR3 sequences, roughly 30% being singletons. Sequences were derived from PBMCs, sampled at surgery. The receptors come from a male donor with early-stage non-small cell lung cancer.

The CDR3 sequence: CASSYPDREQYF. The CDR3 DNA sequence: TGTGCCAGCAGTTATCCCGATCGGGAGCAGTACTTC. The rearrangement joins TRBV6-5 to TRBJ2-7; D uncertain. V was clipped by 3 bases and J by 7 bases, with 10 bases between them. In germline, CDR1 is MNHEY, CDR2 SVGAGI. There are 12 residues in the CDR3.

Many counts were recorded for this clonotype. The chain couples TRBV4-1 to TRBJ2-1; TRBD2 matches at 10 bases. There are 17 residues in the CDR3. The germline V gene encodes CDR1 MGHRA and CDR2 YSYEKL. Trimming at V came to 0 bases and at J to 9 bases, leaving 11 bases not matched to a gene. CDR3 region: CASSQEVPSGGLGEQFF. CDR3 nucleotides: TGCGCCAGCAGCCAAGAAGTCCCTAGCGGGGGTTTGGGTGAGCAGTTCTTC.

The table lists this clonotype with a count of one. This chain joins TRBV4-1 and TRBJ1-1; 9 bases match TRBD1. The V gene end was trimmed by 1 base and the J gene end by 5 bases; junction bases not matched to a gene: 5. Germline assignment: CDR1 MGHRA and CDR2 YSYEKL. The CDR3 has 15 residues. The CDR3 bases are TGCGCCAGCAGCCAAGCTCACAGGGGGCGGACTGAAGCTTTCTTT. It is translated as CASSQAHRGRTEAFF.

This clonotype was recorded many times. The CDR3 loop reads CASSDFDPNTGELFF. The CDR3 nucleotides read TGCGCCAGCAGTGACTTCGACCCAAACACCGGGGAGCTGTTTTTT. The chain recombines TRBV10-1 with TRBJ2-2; D unclear. Trimming removed 3 bases from V and 2 bases from J, with 10 bases in between. The CDR3 consists of 15 residues. Germline V gene lookup returns CDR1 WNHNN and CDR2 SYGVQD (reference sequence).

This clonotype was observed a few times. This chain connects TRBV5-1 to TRBJ1-2; 7 nucleotides align to TRBD1. The trim removed 0 bases at V and 4 bases at J, leaving 3 bases unmatched. This CDR3 region has 14 residues. Germline-derived CDR1 and CDR2 are SGHRS and YFSETQ. The CDR3 region has the DNA TGCGCCAGCAGCTTGGAGGGGGCTGGCTATGGCTACACCTTC. This encodes CASSLEGAGYGYTF.

This clonotype was counted only a few times. The chain joins TRBV6-5 to TRBJ2-7; the D gene is possibly TRBD1 (5 bases). V was trimmed by 2 bases and J by 2 bases, leaving 10 bases between them. In germline, CDR1 is MNHEY, CDR2 SVGAGI. This CDR3 contains 14 residues. DNA of the CDR3: TGTGCCAGCAGTTACGACAGAAACACCTACGAGCAGTACTTC. Amino acids: CASSYDRNTYEQYF.

This clonotype was seen ten or more times. The chain employs TRBV6-5 and TRBJ2-3; TRBD2 aligns across 10 bases. The CDR3 is 15 amino acids. Germline values: CDR1 MNHEY, CDR2 SVGAGI. Trimming cost V 8 bases and J 3 bases; bases outside gene matches: 8. For the CDR3, the DNA is TGTGCCAGCCAAGCGGGGGGGAGAGAAACAGATACGCAGTATTTT. This codes for CASQAGGRETDTQYF.

This clonotype occurred a few times. The chain carries TRBV28 and TRBJ1-1; 8 nucleotides line up with TRBD1. The V gene end was trimmed by 7 bases and the J gene end by 6 bases; junction bases not matched to a gene: 10. The CDR3 length is 14 residues. The germline V gene has CDR1 MDHEN and CDR2 SYDVKM. CDR3 amino acids: CASTRTGRVAEAFF. The CDR3 DNA sequence: TGTGCCAGCACCCGGACAGGGAGGGTCGCTGAAGCTTTCTTT.

By share of the sample, this clonotype is medium-sized. This chain connects TRBV7-2 to TRBJ2-5; D gene unclear. Germline V gene data show CDR1 as SGHTA and CDR2 as FQGNSA. Trimming removed 2 bases at V and 4 bases at J, with 11 bases between. The CDR3 loop spans 14 amino acids. Written as DNA, the CDR3 is TGTGCCAGCAGCTTACAGGACGGCACAGAGACCCAGTACTTC. This translates into CASSLQDGTETQYF.

In regard to this clonotype: Mismatch with germline at one junction end may stem from a read error. The rearrangement links TRBV19 to TRBJ1-5; 8 nucleotides match TRBD1. The CDR3 covers 15 residues. Germline V gene sequence: CDR1 LNHDA, CDR2 SQIVND (reference sequence). The CDR3 loop is CASGIEDRANQPQNF. The CDR3 coding sequence is TGTGCCAGTGGGATCGAGGACAGGGCTAATCAGCCCCAGAATTTT.

The rearrangement uses TRBV29-1 and TRBJ2-3, with D uncertain. From germline, CDR1 is SQVTM and CDR2 ANQGSEA. The CDR3 consists of 11 residues. V lost 5 bases and J 3 bases, leaving 6 bases between the germline ends. In DNA, the CDR3 is TGCAGCGTTAGGCCGACAGATACGCAGTATTTT. Translated, it gives CSVRPTDTQYF.

The chain joins TRBV29-1 to TRBJ2-1; TRBD2 matches 7 bases. Germline assignment: CDR1 SQVTM and CDR2 ANQGSEA. This CDR3 region has 13 residues. J was trimmed by 6 bases and V by 2 bases; bases with no gene match: 4. The CDR3 here is CSVETGGFNEQFF. CDR3 DNA: TGCAGCGTTGAAACGGGGGGATTCAATGAGCAGTTCTTC.

This clonotype was observed many times. The chain combines TRBV7-9 with TRBJ2-1, with no clear D. This CDR3 region has 15 residues. V lost 1 base and J 1 base, leaving 8 bases between the germline ends. Germline V CDR1 and CDR2: SEHNR, FQNEAQ (reference sequence). CDR3 DNA sequence: TGTGCCAGCAGCTTAGGCACCGGGTCCTACAATGAGCAGTTCTTC. Encoded protein: CASSLGTGSYNEQFF.

This clonotype was seen many times. V and J are TRBV21-1 and TRBJ2-7; the DNA was not compared with TRBD1, the D call given in the table. TRBV21-1 corresponds to a pseudogene. The CDR3 length is 15 residues. The CDR3 loop reads CASSKGGREAYEQYF. Here the CDR3 DNA reads TGTGCCAGCAGCAAAGGGGGCAGGGAGGCCTACGAGCAGTACTTC.

V and J are TRBV3-1 and TRBJ2-2; TRBD2 matches 11 bases. Trimming at V came to 3 bases and at J to 3 bases, leaving 3 bases not matched to a gene. This CDR3 has 16 amino acids. Germline assignment: CDR1 LGHDT and CDR2 YNNKEL (reference sequence). As DNA, the CDR3 is TGTGCCAGCAGCCACTTACTAGCGGGAGACACCGGGGAGCTGTTTTTT. As protein: CASSHLLAGDTGELFF.

This clonotype was detected only a few times. The chain uses TRBV29-1 and TRBJ2-2; maybe TRBD1 (6 bases). V gave up 0 bases and J gave up 5 bases, with 13 bases separating them. The V gene's germline CDR1 is SQVTM and CDR2 ANQGSEA. This CDR3 contains 15 residues. This CDR3 reads CSVEDPDRITGELFF. CDR3 nucleotide sequence: TGCAGCGTTGAAGATCCGGACAGAATTACCGGGGAGCTGTTTTTT.

The V and J genes are TRBV5-1 and TRBJ2-1, with D unresolved. V was cut by 0 bases and J by 6 bases, with 7 bases left in between. The CDR3 is 13 residues long. In germline, CDR1 is SGHRS, CDR2 YFSETQ. CDR3 nucleotide sequence: TGCGCCAGCAGCTTGGTGGCAGGCAATGAGCAGTTCTTC. Protein: CASSLVAGNEQFF. Supplemented by reference TRBV5-1 and TRBJ2-1, the full variable domain reads KAGVTQTPRYLIKTRGQQVTLSCSPISGHRSVSWYQQTPGQGLQFLFEYFSETQRNKGNFPGRFSGRQFSNSRSEMNVSTLELGDSALYLCASSLVAGNEQFFGPGTRLTVL.

As regards this clonotype: This clone may be a read error of a much larger clone one base away. In DNA form, the CDR3 reads TGTGCCAGCAGTCCTTATAGCGGGGGGGCCCCCGGGGAGATGTTTTTT. Translation: CASSPYSGGAPGEMFF. The chain couples TRBV12-3 or TRBV12-4 to TRBJ2-2; 11 bases agree with TRBD2. The CDR3 has 16 residues.

This clonotype was seen only once. The CDR3 loop reads CASSPDTANSPLHF. The CDR3 DNA follows: TGTGCCAGCTCACCTGACACAGCCAATTCACCCCTCCACTTT. The chain uses TRBV18 and TRBJ1-6; D uncertain. V lost 3 bases and J lost 7, with 10 bases in between. This CDR3 has 14 amino acids. CDR1 and CDR2 (germline): KGHSH, LQKENI.

This clonotype has a handful of counts. CDR3 nucleotides: TGTGCCAGCAGTCTAACTCAGGGGAGGGAGACCCAGTACTTC. Translation: CASSLTQGRETQYF. The V gene is TRBV6-5, the J gene TRBJ2-5; either TRBD1 or TRBD2 may fit D (6 bases each). Germline-derived CDR1 and CDR2 are MNHEY and SVGAGI. CDR3 size: 14 residues. V was trimmed by 5 bases and J by 5 bases, leaving 15 bases between them.

This clonotype has a count of ten or more. The V and J genes are TRBV6-2 or TRBV6-3 and TRBJ1-5, with D possibly being TRBD1 (6 bases). The CDR3 is made up of 15 amino acids. V was clipped by 10 bases and J by 0 bases, with 16 bases between them. CDR1 MNHEY and CDR2 SVGEGT come from the germline V gene. The CDR3 DNA is TGTGCCACCCGCCGGGACAACCATAGCAATCAGCCCCAGCATTTT. It yields the protein CATRRDNHSNQPQHF.

This clonotype showed up many times. This chain uses TRBV2 with TRBJ2-4; D possibly corresponds to TRBD2 (5 bases). V was pared by 3 bases and J by 0 bases, with 18 bases between. Per the germline V gene, CDR1 is SNHLY and CDR2 is FYNNEI. The CDR3 contains 18 residues. The CDR3 coding sequence is TGTGCCAGCAGTGAGCCAGGACTGGAATACATAGCCAAAAACATTCAGTACTTC. Encoded protein: CASSEPGLEYIAKNIQYF.